These 11 T cell receptor beta chains came from one sample sequenced in a study of T-cell memory formation after mild COVID-19 (dated by TCRdb to the early 2020s). The library was made by 5' RACE. TCRdb shows the sequencer as Illumina NovaSeq 6000. TCRdb itself trimmed the public reads at Q25 with fastp, ran MiXCR and retained productive beta chains. Rows are unified per CDR3 protein, each entry keeping the most common DNA and genes. The sample records almost 350,000 distinct CDR3 sequences, 20% to 25% of which are singletons. The ten largest account for under 25% of the sample. Sequenced sample: PBMCs or a T cell subset sorted from them (not recorded which). These TCRs come from a man younger than 30 who had mild COVID-19 (a few samples of this study predate the infection). The sample titles of this study are shuffled in the database, so cell type and time point are left out; the donor was told from shared clones.

DNA of the CDR3: TGCGCCAGCAGCTCCCAGGGCCTCGGGAACACCGGGGAGCTGTTTTTT. It yields the protein CASSSQGLGNTGELFF. The rearrangement links TRBV5-1 to TRBJ2-2, with D maybe TRBD1 (5 bases). V lost 3 bases to trimming and J lost 1 base, with 13 bases between them. Germline loops: CDR1 SGHRS, CDR2 YFSETQ. This CDR3 is built from 16 residues.

This clonotype was recorded a few times. The chain links TRBV19 to TRBJ1-1; 7 bases are a match to TRBD1. This CDR3 has 15 amino acids. V lost 3 bases and J lost 4; bases outside the gene matches: 8. Germline V CDR1 and CDR2: LNHDA, SQIVND (reference sequence). CDR3 coding DNA: TGTGCCAGTAGTATTCTAGGGGGCCTGGGCACTGAAGCTTTCTTT. Its protein is CASSILGGLGTEAFF.

V and J are TRBV6-5 and TRBJ1-4, with a weak D call TRBD1 (6 bases). Deletions cut 2 bases from V and 7 bases from J, with 11 bases between. The CDR3 loop spans 14 amino acids. From germline, CDR1 is MNHEY and CDR2 SVGAGI. The CDR3 DNA follows: TGTGCCAGCAGTTACAATGGAGGGGGTGAAAAACTGTTTTTT. This gives the protein CASSYNGGGEKLFF.

A few counts support this clonotype. CDR3 coding DNA: TGTGCCAGCTCTCTGTCAGGGGGTTTCGACGAGCAGTACGTC. Its protein product is CASSLSGGFDEQYV. The V call is TRBV6-5, the J call TRBJ2-7; 7 bases agree with TRBD1. Germline V gene lookup returns CDR1 MNHEY and CDR2 SVGAGI. Unmatched junction bases numbered 12, after V lost 8 bases and J lost 5 bases. The CDR3 is 14 amino acids.

The J gene is TRBJ2-4, the V gene TRBV27, with D unclear. Deletions cut 3 bases from V and 0 bases from J, with 9 bases between. The germline CDR1 and CDR2 sequences are MNHEY and SMNVEV (reference sequence). CDR3 length: 15 residues. CDR3 nucleotide sequence: TGTGCCAGCAGTTTTGTGCCTTCAGCCAAAAACATTCAGTACTTC. Translated, it gives CASSFVPSAKNIQYF.

This clonotype was seen a handful of times. This chain connects TRBV4-1 to TRBJ2-1; 11 bases align to TRBD1. CDR3 length equals 16 residues. V dropped 0 bases and J dropped 9; count of bases not matched to a gene: 7. CDR1 is MGHRA, CDR2 YSYEKL, per germline. CDR3 residues: CASSQDRVGTGGEQFF. The CDR3 region has the DNA TGCGCCAGCAGCCAAGATAGGGTTGGGACAGGGGGTGAGCAGTTCTTC.

This clonotype was seen only a few times. The chain joins TRBV7-8 to TRBJ1-2; D gene unclear. The CDR3 has 13 residues. In germline, CDR1 is SGHVS, CDR2 FQNEAQ. Trimming took off 5 bases at V and 3 bases at J, with 10 bases between the two ends. The CDR3 nucleotides read TGTGCCAGCAGCGTCGGTTGGGACTATGGCTACACCTTC. As protein: CASSVGWDYGYTF.

V is TRBV11-1 and J is TRBJ2-7; unclear D gene. Trimming pared 0 bases from V and 2 bases from J, leaving 11 bases between. The germline gives CDR1 SGHAT, CDR2 FQDESV (reference sequence). This CDR3 has 15 residues. CDR3 nucleotide sequence: TGTGCCAGCAGCTTAGCGGGAATGGGAACCTACGAGCAGTACTTC. Translating it yields CASSLAGMGTYEQYF.

The chain has TRBV3-1 and TRBJ1-1; unclear D gene. This CDR3 has 16 residues. V lost 1 base, J lost 0 bases, and 12 bases lay in between. CDR1 and CDR2 (germline): LGHDT, YNNKEL (reference sequence). The CDR3 region is CASSQGVWSMNTEAFF. The CDR3 bases are TGTGCCAGCAGCCAAGGGGTCTGGTCGATGAACACTGAAGCTTTCTTT.

V is TRBV11-2 and J is TRBJ1-2; D is uncertain. CDR1 is SGHAT, CDR2 FQNNGV, per germline. CDR3 size: 13 residues. V lost 0 bases to trimming and J lost 7 bases, with 9 bases between them. This CDR3 reads CASSLDRLGGYTF. CDR3 coding DNA: TGTGCCAGCAGCTTAGATCGGTTGGGTGGCTACACCTTC.

There are a few counts of this clonotype. CDR3 sequence (DNA): TGCGCCAGCAGCCAAGAAGGCGGGGCAGATACGCAGTATTTT. Amino acid sequence: CASSQEGGADTQYF. The V gene is TRBV4-3, the J gene TRBJ2-3; perhaps TRBD2 as D (6 bases). V gave up 0 bases and J gave up 4 bases, with 8 bases separating them. The CDR3 extends over 14 amino acids. Germline CDR1 and CDR2: LGHNA and YSLEER.